The subject of this entry is one TCR beta chain. Its target is unknown. The time point here: pre-sensitization, week 0. Specified treatment: therapeutic diphenylcyclopropenone sensitization with weekly scalp DPC. J gave up 9 bases and V 0 bases, and 14 bases lay outside the gene matches. The V gene's germline CDR1 is LGHNA and CDR2 YNFKEQ. This CDR3 comprises 17 residues. The entry originates in a study of human T cells and chemical hapten exposure. Looking at the study overall: A roughly 2 cm by roughly 2 cm inner upper arm patch received 2% DPC for sensitization.

Whole-study results and caveats: No alteration of TCRs above 1 in 1000 frequency was seen with DPC sensitization. Compared with pre-sensitization or healthy control sets, expanded TCRs clustered more.

TCRdb analysed the RACE reads with MiXCR anew, one entry per CDR3 protein. Found here are about 85,000 distinct CDR3 sequences, 8.5% of them singletons; the top ten hold 2.6%. The sequencing used whole blood, collected in connection with sensitization to the hapten diphenylcyclopropenone (DPC). This receptor was obtained from a man between 40 and 49 years old with alopecia areata. Some clones in this sample may be carry-over from other donors' samples. The gene calls are TRBV4-2 and TRBJ2-1, with 7 nucleotides matching TRBD2. This chain's CDR3 is CASSQESGTQYDGEQFF. In DNA form, the CDR3 reads TGTGCCAGCAGCCAAGAAAGCGGGACTCAGTACGATGGTGAGCAGTTCTTC.